These 27 T cell receptor beta chains came from one sample sequenced in a study of metastatic and nonmetastatic thyroid tumors. TCRdb reprocessed the PCR reads using MiXCR. This table has approximately 70,000 clones, approximately 4.1% appearing once. Patients were all untreated before their thyroid surgery. Sequencing was carried out using blood. The receptors were sampled from a female donor with papillary thyroid cancer or a benign thyroid nodule (not recorded which). Some clones in this sample may be carry-over from other donors' samples.

This clone was seen ten or more times. The V call is TRBV19, the J call TRBJ2-3, with 13 bases fitting TRBD2. V gave up 5 bases and J gave up 3 bases; unmatched junction bases: 14. Germline V CDR1 and CDR2: LNHDA, SQIVND (reference sequence). CDR3 length equals 19 residues. Here the CDR3 reads CASSPRTSGSMARTDTQYF. For the CDR3, the DNA is TGTGCCAGTAGTCCTCGGACTAGCGGGAGCATGGCGAGGACAGATACGCAGTATTTT.

This clone was seen many times. The chain combines TRBV7-8 with TRBJ1-4, with TRBD1 matching 9 bases. The germline gives CDR1 SGHVS, CDR2 FQNEAQ. V lost 0 bases and J lost 8; bases outside the gene matches: 4. The length of the CDR3 is 15 residues. The CDR3 DNA sequence: TGTGCCAGCAGCTTAGCGAATACAGGGGGCGAAAAACTGTTTTTT. This codes for CASSLANTGGEKLFF.

The J gene is TRBJ1-4, the V gene TRBV18; D perhaps matches TRBD1 (5 bases). Germline lookup yields CDR1 KGHSH and CDR2 LQKENI. The ends were cut back, 1 base at V and 6 bases at J, with 12 bases in the middle. This CDR3 contains 15 residues. The CDR3: CASSPRRAGDEKLFF. DNA of the CDR3: TGTGCCAGCTCACCACGCAGGGCCGGAGATGAAAAACTGTTTTTT.

Ten or more counts support this clone. Other DNA sequences within the sample encode an identical CDR3. V gene TRBV5-4 combines with J gene TRBJ1-6; the D is unclear. The CDR3 is 15 amino acids. The V end lost 3 bases, the J end lost 6 bases, and 13 bases lay between the germline ends. Looked up from germline, CDR1 is SGHNT and CDR2 is YYREEE (reference sequence). The CDR3 loop reads CASSSPLSTNSPLHF. CDR3 DNA sequence: TGTGCCAGCAGCTCGCCCCTAAGCACTAATTCACCCCTCCACTTT. Supplemented by reference TRBV5-4 and TRBJ1-6, the full variable domain reads ETGVTQSPTHLIKTRGQQVTLRCSSQSGHNTVSWYQQALGQGPQFIFQYYREEENGRGNFPPRFSGLQFPNYSSELNVNALELDDSALYLCASSSPLSTNSPLHFGNGTRLTVT.

This clone was found many times. The CDR3 nucleotides are TGTGCCACCAGGAGAGACTCTGGGGCCAACGTCCTGACTTTC. Amino acids: CATRRDSGANVLTF. V usage is TRBV24-1 and J usage is TRBJ2-6; D unclear. Germline CDR1 is KGHDR and CDR2 is SFDVKD. Trimming pared 7 bases from V and 0 bases from J, leaving 6 bases between. The CDR3 length is 14 residues.

Ten or more counts support this clone. V usage is TRBV19 and J usage is TRBJ2-7; D possibly uses TRBD1 or TRBD2 (5 bases each). CDR1 is LNHDA and CDR2 is SQIVND in the germline V gene (reference sequence). Trimming took 9 bases from V and 5 from J, leaving 20 bases between them. CDR3 length: 14 amino acids. The CDR3 DNA follows: TGTGCCAGAAAATTGGGACCTACCCCCCACGAGCAGTACTTC. Translated: CARKLGPTPHEQYF.

There are many counts of this clone. The chain carries TRBV2 and TRBJ1-4, with D unclear. Germline V lookup: CDR1 SNHLY, CDR2 FYNNEI. This CDR3 has 13 residues. Trimming took off 7 bases at V and 6 bases at J, with 12 bases between the two ends. The CDR3, as DNA: TGTGCCAGCATGTCCGATCTAGATGAAAAACTGTTTTTT. This codes for CASMSDLDEKLFF.

This clone was counted a few times. The rearrangement uses TRBV27 and TRBJ2-1, with D possibly being TRBD2 (6 bases). CDR1 and CDR2 (germline): MNHEY, SMNVEV (reference sequence). This CDR3 has 16 amino acids. Trimming cost V 2 bases and J 2 bases, with 13 bases left between them. The CDR3 nucleotides read TGTGCCAGCAGTTTACGTGGCGGGACCGCCTACAATGAGCAGTTCTTC. This translates into CASSLRGGTAYNEQFF.

This clone came up many times. V is TRBV20-1 and J is TRBJ2-7, with 11 nucleotides matching TRBD2. CDR1 DFQATT and CDR2 SNEGSKA come from the germline V gene (reference sequence). The ends lost 0 bases at V and 6 bases at J; junction bases unmatched: 4. The CDR3 covers 14 residues. CDR3 residues: CSARETSGTGEQYF. For the CDR3, the DNA is TGCAGTGCTAGAGAGACTAGCGGGACGGGCGAGCAGTACTTC.

Written as DNA, the CDR3 is TGTGCCAGCAGTAATCCCGGGAGTGCGGCGGGGGCCAACGTCCTGACTTTC. It translates to CASSNPGSAAGANVLTF. The rearrangement links TRBV28 to TRBJ2-6; perhaps TRBD2 as D (6 bases). From germline, CDR1 is MDHEN and CDR2 SYDVKM. This CDR3 spans 17 amino acids. V was clipped by 5 bases and J by 4 bases, with 18 bases between them.

This clone showed up many times. This chain links TRBV24-1 with TRBJ2-3; possibly TRBD1 for D (8 bases). This CDR3 region has 20 residues. Germline assignment: CDR1 KGHDR and CDR2 SFDVKD. Trimming shortened V by 1 base and J by 2 bases, and 24 bases separated the two germline ends. DNA of the CDR3: TGTGCCACCAGTGATTTCCAACTAAAACAGGGGGGGGGTTTCACAGATACGCAGTATTTT. Protein product: CATSDFQLKQGGGFTDTQYF.

This clone has a count of ten or more. The J gene is TRBJ2-2, the V gene TRBV6-1, with D possibly matching TRBD1 (6 bases). Germline V gene sequence: CDR1 MNHNS, CDR2 SASEGT. The V gene lost 10 bases and the J gene lost 6 bases, with 18 bases spanning the gap. This CDR3 contains 14 residues. Here the CDR3 DNA reads TGTGCCACCAAACTACAGGGAAGGGCCGGGGAGCTGTTTTTT. The encoded protein is CATKLQGRAGELFF.

This clone was seen at least ten times. The chain recombines TRBV12-3 or TRBV12-4 with TRBJ1-5; D not certain. Trimming pared 2 bases from V and 9 bases from J, leaving 11 bases between. The CDR3 covers 13 residues. The CDR3 region is CASSLSRGGPQHF. In DNA form, the CDR3 reads TGTGCCAGCAGTTTAAGCCGGGGAGGGCCCCAGCATTTT.

On this clone: Being one base from a much bigger clone, this may be a read error. V is TRBV5-1 and J is TRBJ2-1; D is ambiguous. This CDR3 spans 15 amino acids. Germline V CDR1 and CDR2: SGHRS, YFSETQ. Deletions cut 3 bases from V and 2 bases from J, with 12 bases between. CDR3 loop: CASSSVQDPYNEQFF. For the CDR3, the DNA is TGCGCCAGCAGCTCGGTTCAGGACCCCTACAATGAGCAGTTCTTC. Based on the CDR3 plus reference TRBV5-1 and TRBJ2-1, the full variable domain is KAGVTQTPRYLIKTRGQQVTLSCSPISGHRSVSWYQQTPGQGLQFLFEYFSETQRNKGNFPGRFSGRQFSNSRSEMNVSTLELGDSALYLCASSSVQDPYNEQFFGPGTRLTVL.

This chain connects TRBV19 to TRBJ2-7; 9 bases map to TRBD2. Germline V CDR1 and CDR2: LNHDA, SQIVND (reference sequence). There are 16 residues in the CDR3. V was pared by 10 bases and J by 2 bases, with 15 bases of the junction left unmatched. CDR3 coding DNA: TGTGCCACCCGTCATAGCGGGAGTACAGGCACCTACGAGCAGTACTTC. Translated, it gives CATRHSGSTGTYEQYF.

The chain carries TRBV11-2 and TRBJ2-3, with no clear D. The CDR3 spans 16 residues. The germline gives CDR1 SGHAT, CDR2 FQNNGV. The germline V and J ends were trimmed by 3 bases and 6 bases, with 19 bases remaining between them. The DNA for the CDR3 is TGTGCCAGCAGCTTTCCGGGCATTAACCCTCGCGATACGCAGTATTTT. Its translation is CASSFPGINPRDTQYF.

This clone was detected many times. The chain carries TRBV7-9 and TRBJ2-1; TRBD2 matches 9 bases. This CDR3 has 21 residues. The V gene's germline CDR1 is SEHNR and CDR2 FQNEAQ (reference sequence). V shed 5 bases, J shed 7 bases, and the junction held 27 bases outside the gene matches. CDR3 amino acids: CASSVWGLGGQVAGVGNEQFF. For the CDR3, the DNA is TGTGCCAGCAGCGTATGGGGGCTTGGGGGTCAAGTAGCGGGAGTGGGTAATGAGCAGTTCTTC.

This clone has ten or more counts. The chain recombines TRBV7-6 with TRBJ2-7, with TRBD1 as a possible D gene (7 bases). V was pared by 5 bases and J by 0 bases, with 17 bases between. The CDR3 length is 16 residues. Germline CDR1 is SGHVS and CDR2 is FNYEAQ. The CDR3, as DNA: TGTGCCAGCAGCCAGAACCAGGGGGGACTCTCCTACGAGCAGTACTTC. Its translation is CASSQNQGGLSYEQYF.

This clone was seen repeatedly, ten times or more. The chain has TRBV20-1 and TRBJ2-5, with D unclear. This CDR3 is built from 12 residues. CDR1 DFQATT and CDR2 SNEGSKA come from the germline V gene (reference sequence). The V end lost 6 bases, the J end lost 3 bases, and 11 bases lay between the germline ends. CDR3 in DNA: TGCAGTGCGCGGACCGTCAAAGAGACCCAGTACTTC. Its translation is CSARTVKETQYF.

This clone was recorded at least ten times. V gene TRBV3-1 combines with J gene TRBJ2-7, with D possibly TRBD1 on 6 matching bases. There are 13 residues in the CDR3. Germline CDR1 reads LGHDT; CDR2 reads YNNKEL (reference sequence). Trimming took off 3 bases at V and 3 bases at J, with 9 bases between the two ends. Here the CDR3 reads CASSHRTVYEQYF. The CDR3, as DNA: TGTGCCAGCAGCCATAGGACAGTCTACGAGCAGTACTTC.

V and J are TRBV12-5 and TRBJ1-1, with 7 positions matching TRBD1. The germline V gene encodes CDR1 LGHNT and CDR2 FRNRAP. Trimming at V came to 5 bases and at J to 1 base, leaving 16 bases not matched to a gene. The CDR3 spans 18 residues. The CDR3 DNA reads TGTGCTAGTGGTATCCTCTTGGGACAGCGGAAAAGGAACACTGAAGCTTTCTTT. Encoded protein: CASGILLGQRKRNTEAFF.

This clone was seen repeatedly, ten times or more. The V call is TRBV10-3, the J call TRBJ2-1; the D is unclear. Germline CDR1 is ENHRY and CDR2 is SYGVKD. Trimming shortened V by 8 bases and J by 4 bases, and 3 bases separated the two germline ends. This CDR3 spans 10 amino acids. The CDR3 bases are TGTGCCATCGGATACAATGAGCAGTTCTTC. This gives the protein CAIGYNEQFF.

In its sample, this clone was seen a few times. It may be a read error: a sequence one base away is much more abundant. V and J are TRBV5-6 and TRBJ1-5; D is possibly TRBD1 (6 bases). With 4 bases removed from V and 3 bases from J, the gap between germline ends came to 17 bases. The CDR3 extends over 16 amino acids. CDR1 and CDR2 from the germline V gene are SGHDT and YYEEEE. DNA of the CDR3: TGTGCCAGCAGCCAGGGGACCAGGGGTACCAATCAGCCCCAGCATTTT. This sequence encodes CASSQGTRGTNQPQHF.

In its sample, this clone was seen many times. A read error may account for a junction end that differs from germline. This chain joins TRBV7-7 and TRBJ2-5; 14 bases agree with TRBD2. Per germline, CDR1 SSHAT and CDR2 FNYEAQ (reference sequence). The CDR3 runs 16 residues. The CDR3 DNA reads TGTGCTAGCAGCCTGGGGACTAGCGGGAGAATTGAGACCCAGTACTTC. Its protein is CASSLGTSGRIETQYF.

This clone has just a few counts. V gene TRBV18 combines with J gene TRBJ2-5; 7 bases agree with TRBD1. Trimming removed 6 bases from V and 1 base from J; junction bases left unmatched: 5. There are 14 residues in the CDR3. Germline loops: CDR1 KGHSH, CDR2 LQKENI. The CDR3: CASSLGTAQETQYF. In DNA form, the CDR3 reads TGTGCCAGCTCCCTCGGGACAGCCCAAGAGACCCAGTACTTC.

At least ten counts were recorded for this clone. V usage is TRBV5-1 and J usage is TRBJ2-3; a weak D match, TRBD1 (5 bases). Trimming removed 4 bases from V and 1 base from J, with 10 bases in between. CDR3 size: 14 residues. CDR1 is SGHRS and CDR2 is YFSETQ in the germline V gene. CDR3 coding DNA: TGCGCCAGCAGCCCGGTGGGGCGCACAGATACGCAGTATTTT. Protein product: CASSPVGRTDTQYF.

This clone was observed many times. J is TRBJ2-5 and V is TRBV11-3; 9 bases are shared with TRBD1. CDR1 SGHNT and CDR2 YENEEA come from the germline V gene. The V gene end was trimmed by 0 bases and the J gene end by 2 bases; junction bases not matched to a gene: 16. This CDR3 has 20 amino acids. CDR3: CASSLDPRLALDRGQETQYF. Written as DNA, the CDR3 is TGTGCCAGCAGCTTAGATCCACGACTAGCCTTAGACAGGGGGCAAGAGACCCAGTACTTC.